This T cell receptor (beta chain) was captured by sequencing in a study of CD8 T cells in Susac syndrome. Sequencing of TCR beta was undertaken in CD8+ and CD4+ T cells derived from blood. Controls comprised healthy donors matched for age and sex. While CD8+ and CD4+ T cells were isolated negatively, TEMRA cells were enriched by FACS. The RNA input was about 0.5 to 1 ug, and it was reverse transcribed with random hexamers. By means of immunoSEQ multiplex PCR, TCR beta CDR3 spanning 54 Vbeta and 13 Jbeta underwent amplification. Via MiXCR, TCRdb re-called the immunoSEQ multiplex PCR reads, giving one row per CDR3 protein. This sample yields over 95,000 distinct CDR3 sequences, of which roughly 92% are seen a single time; about 0.12% belongs to the top ten. After removal of 5 bases from V and 1 base from J, the junction contained 13 bases not matched to a gene. CDR1 is MNHEY, CDR2 SVGEGT, per germline. This CDR3 has 19 residues.

This TCR came from a human donor in good health. The sample taken for sequencing was CD8+ T cells from PBMCs. The chain uses TRBV6-2 or TRBV6-3 and TRBJ2-3, with 12 nucleotides matching TRBD2. The CDR3 here is CASSRRLGLAGLGTDTQYF. The CDR3 nucleotides read TGTGCCAGCAGTCGGCGATTGGGACTAGCGGGTTTAGGCACAGATACGCAGTATTTT.